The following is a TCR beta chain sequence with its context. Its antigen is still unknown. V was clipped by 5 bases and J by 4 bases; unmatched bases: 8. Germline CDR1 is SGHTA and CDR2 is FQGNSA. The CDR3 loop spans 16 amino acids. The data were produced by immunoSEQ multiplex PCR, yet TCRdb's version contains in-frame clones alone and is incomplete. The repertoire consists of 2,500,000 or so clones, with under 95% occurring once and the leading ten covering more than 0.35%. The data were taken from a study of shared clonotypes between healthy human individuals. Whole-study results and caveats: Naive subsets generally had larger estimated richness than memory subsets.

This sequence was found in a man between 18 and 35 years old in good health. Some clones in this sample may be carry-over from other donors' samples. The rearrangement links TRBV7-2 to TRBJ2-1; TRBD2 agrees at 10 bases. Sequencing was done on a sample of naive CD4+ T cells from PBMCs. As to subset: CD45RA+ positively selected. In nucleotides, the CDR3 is TGTGCCAGCAGCCAACTTCGGACTAGCGGTTACAATGAGCAGTTCTTC. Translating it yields CASSQLRTSGYNEQFF.